The 11 T cell receptor beta chains below all came from one sample that was sequenced in a study of identical twins. TCRdb redid the calling of the 5' RACE reads with MiXCR, one entry per CDR3 protein. Here the sample spans approximately 470,000 distinct CDR3 sequences, approximately 14% being singletons. This sample also appeared in a second study, on yellow fever vaccine responses in identical twins.

Sequencing used CD4+ T cells sorted from blood. All receptors come from a woman aged 18-30 years in good health.

The rearrangement links TRBV20-1 to TRBJ2-3, with 8 bases identical to TRBD1. Trimming removed 6 bases from V and 2 bases from J; junction bases left unmatched: 4. The CDR3 has 13 amino acids. The germline V gene has CDR1 DFQATT and CDR2 SNEGSKA (reference sequence). As DNA, the CDR3 is TGCAGTGCCGCGGACAGGGCCACAGATACGCAGTATTTT. It specifies CSAADRATDTQYF.

This clonotype came up a few times. This rearrangement joins TRBV5-1 to TRBJ2-3; D call uncertain. Trimming took 1 base from V and 0 from J, leaving 6 bases between them. CDR3 length equals 14 residues. The V gene's germline CDR1 is SGHRS and CDR2 YFSETQ. CDR3 nucleotide sequence: TGCGCCAGCAGCTTGAGCAGTAGCACAGATACGCAGTATTTT. This codes for CASSLSSSTDTQYF.

The chain employs TRBV9 and TRBJ1-1; no firm D call. The CDR3 contains 13 residues. The germline gives CDR1 SGDLS, CDR2 YYNGEE. V was trimmed by 4 bases and J by 3 bases, leaving 10 bases between them. In nucleotides, the CDR3 is TGTGCCAGCAGCCCCCAACCGGACACTGAAGCTTTCTTT. It codes for CASSPQPDTEAFF.

The chain links TRBV7-2 to TRBJ2-2, with 9 bases identical to TRBD1. Germline CDR1 is SGHTA and CDR2 is FQGNSA. The CDR3 spans 16 residues. Trimming at V came to 7 bases and at J to 4 bases, leaving 10 bases not matched to a gene. CDR3 region: CASTPGQGRGTGELFF. CDR3 coding DNA: TGTGCCAGCACTCCGGGACAGGGTAGGGGCACCGGGGAGCTGTTTTTT.

V and J are TRBV18 and TRBJ2-1, with D tentatively TRBD1 (6 bases). CDR3 length equals 15 residues. V was clipped by 3 bases and J by 3 bases, with 12 bases between them. In germline, CDR1 is KGHSH, CDR2 LQKENI. CDR3 DNA: TGTGCCAGCTCACCCGCAGGGGCTTTCTACAATGAGCAGTTCTTC. Protein: CASSPAGAFYNEQFF.

The rearrangement joins TRBV7-2 to TRBJ2-1, with D tentatively TRBD1 or TRBD2 (5 bases each). Germline-derived CDR1 and CDR2 are SGHTA and FQGNSA. The CDR3 runs 13 residues. V was clipped by 1 base and J by 7 bases, with 8 bases between them. The CDR3 coding sequence is TGTGCCAGCAGCTTAGGTTGGGGGAATGAGCAGTTCTTC. It yields the protein CASSLGWGNEQFF.

This clonotype was observed many times. Here the CDR3 DNA reads TGTGCCAGCAGAGCACGGACAGGGGGCTATGAAAAACTGTTTTTT. Its translation is CASRARTGGYEKLFF. The genes are TRBV2 and TRBJ1-4; the match to TRBD1 covers 11 bases. The CDR3 has 15 residues. The germline CDR1 and CDR2 sequences are SNHLY and FYNNEI. Unmatched junction bases numbered 6, after V lost 6 bases and J lost 6 bases.

In DNA form, the CDR3 reads TGTGCCAGCACTCCTCTATACAGAGAGACCCAGTACTTC. Translated, it gives CASTPLYRETQYF. This sequence joins TRBV6-2 or TRBV6-3 and TRBJ2-5; D remains ambiguous. The V and J ends lost 7 bases and 4 bases respectively, with 13 bases between them. CDR1 and CDR2 (germline): MNHEY, SVGEGT. The CDR3 runs to 13 residues.

This clonotype came up a few times. CDR3 protein: CASSGLGAYEQYF. The CDR3 DNA reads TGTGCCAGCAGTGGGTTGGGGGCCTACGAGCAGTACTTC. The V and J genes are TRBV5-5 and TRBJ2-7; D possibly uses TRBD1 or TRBD2 (5 bases each). The CDR3 covers 13 residues. Germline CDR1 SGHKS, CDR2 YYEKEE (reference sequence). The V and J ends lost 5 bases and 2 bases respectively, with 11 bases between them.

This clonotype was seen once. The rearrangement uses TRBV12-3 or TRBV12-4 and TRBJ1-2; 7 nucleotides agree with TRBD1. J was trimmed by 3 bases and V by 8 bases; bases with no gene match: 18. This CDR3 is 17 amino acids long. This CDR3 reads CASGVHLIGGSDYGYTF. Here the CDR3 DNA reads TGTGCCAGCGGTGTTCATCTCATAGGGGGCAGCGACTATGGCTACACCTTC.

This clonotype has only a few counts. The rearrangement joins TRBV12-3 or TRBV12-4 to TRBJ1-5; D is perhaps TRBD1 (6 bases). Trimming removed 1 base from V and 6 bases from J, with 10 bases in between. The CDR3 totals 14 residues. The CDR3 DNA sequence: TGTGCCAGCAGTTTAGGCAGGGGAAGTCAGCCCCAGCATTTT. It codes for CASSLGRGSQPQHF.